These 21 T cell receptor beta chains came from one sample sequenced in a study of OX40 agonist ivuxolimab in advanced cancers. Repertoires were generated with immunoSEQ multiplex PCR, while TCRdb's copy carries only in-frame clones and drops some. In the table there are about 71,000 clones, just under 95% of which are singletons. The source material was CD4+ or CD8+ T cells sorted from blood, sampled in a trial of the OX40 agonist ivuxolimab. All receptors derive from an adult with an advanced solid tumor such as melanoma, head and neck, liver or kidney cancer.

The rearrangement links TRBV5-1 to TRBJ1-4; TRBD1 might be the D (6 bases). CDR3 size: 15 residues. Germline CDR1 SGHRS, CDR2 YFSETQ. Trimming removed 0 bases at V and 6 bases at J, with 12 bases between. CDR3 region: CASSLGPGEDEKLFF. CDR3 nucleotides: TGCGCCAGCAGCTTGGGGCCAGGGGAGGATGAAAAACTGTTTTTT.

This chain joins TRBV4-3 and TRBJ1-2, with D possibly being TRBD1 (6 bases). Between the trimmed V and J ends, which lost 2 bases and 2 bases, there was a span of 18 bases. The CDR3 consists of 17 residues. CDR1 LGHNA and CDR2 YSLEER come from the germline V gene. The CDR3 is CASSQTGMRSANYGYTF. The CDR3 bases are TGCGCCAGCAGCCAAACAGGGATGAGAAGCGCCAACTATGGCTACACCTTC.

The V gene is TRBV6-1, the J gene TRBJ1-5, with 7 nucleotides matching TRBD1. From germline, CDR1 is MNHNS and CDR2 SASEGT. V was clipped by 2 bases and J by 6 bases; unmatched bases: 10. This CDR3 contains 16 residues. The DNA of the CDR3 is TGTGCCAGCAGTGAAATGGGGACAGCTTCTCTTCAGCCCCAGCATTTT. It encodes CASSEMGTASLQPQHF.

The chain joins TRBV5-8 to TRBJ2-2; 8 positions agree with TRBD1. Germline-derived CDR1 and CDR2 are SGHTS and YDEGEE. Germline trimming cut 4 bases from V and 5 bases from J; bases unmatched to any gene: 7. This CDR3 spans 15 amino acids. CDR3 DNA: TGTGCCAGCAGCCGGACAGGGAGGTGGACCGGGGAGCTGTTTTTT. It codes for CASSRTGRWTGELFF.

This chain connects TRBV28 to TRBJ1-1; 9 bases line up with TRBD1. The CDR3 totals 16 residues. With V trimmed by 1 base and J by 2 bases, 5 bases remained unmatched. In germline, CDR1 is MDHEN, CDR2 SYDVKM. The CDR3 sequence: CASSLSPGQGNTEAFF. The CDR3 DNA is TGTGCCAGCAGTTTATCCCCGGGACAGGGAAACACTGAAGCTTTCTTT.

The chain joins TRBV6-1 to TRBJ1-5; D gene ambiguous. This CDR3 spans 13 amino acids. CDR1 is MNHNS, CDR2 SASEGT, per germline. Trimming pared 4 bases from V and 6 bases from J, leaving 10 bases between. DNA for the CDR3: TGTGCCAGCAGTGCTGGTGCGGTTCAGCCCCAGCATTTT. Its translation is CASSAGAVQPQHF.

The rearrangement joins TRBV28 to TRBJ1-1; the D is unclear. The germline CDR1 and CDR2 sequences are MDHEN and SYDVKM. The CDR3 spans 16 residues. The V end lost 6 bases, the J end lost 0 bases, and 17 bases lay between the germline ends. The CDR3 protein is CASSPTTGLMNTEAFF. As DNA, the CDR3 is TGTGCCAGCAGCCCAACCACTGGACTCATGAACACTGAAGCTTTCTTT.

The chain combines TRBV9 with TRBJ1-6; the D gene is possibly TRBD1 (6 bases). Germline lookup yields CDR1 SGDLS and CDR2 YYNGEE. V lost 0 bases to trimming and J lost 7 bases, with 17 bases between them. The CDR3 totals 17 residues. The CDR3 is CASSVDPDRVWNSPLHF. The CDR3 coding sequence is TGTGCCAGCAGCGTAGATCCGGACAGAGTATGGAATTCACCCCTCCACTTT.

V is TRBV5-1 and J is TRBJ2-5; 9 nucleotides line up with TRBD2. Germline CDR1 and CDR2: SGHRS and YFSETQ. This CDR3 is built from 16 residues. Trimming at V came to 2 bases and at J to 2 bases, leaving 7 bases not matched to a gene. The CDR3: CASSLLGGRAQETQYF. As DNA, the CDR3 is TGCGCCAGCAGCTTACTAGGCGGGAGGGCTCAAGAGACCCAGTACTTC.

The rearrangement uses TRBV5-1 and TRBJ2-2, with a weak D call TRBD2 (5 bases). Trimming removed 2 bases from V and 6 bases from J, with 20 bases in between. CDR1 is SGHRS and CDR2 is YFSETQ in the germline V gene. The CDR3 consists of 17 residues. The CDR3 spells CASSLLWQEDRPGELFF. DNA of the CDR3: TGCGCCAGCAGCTTATTGTGGCAGGAGGATCGCCCCGGGGAGCTGTTTTTT.

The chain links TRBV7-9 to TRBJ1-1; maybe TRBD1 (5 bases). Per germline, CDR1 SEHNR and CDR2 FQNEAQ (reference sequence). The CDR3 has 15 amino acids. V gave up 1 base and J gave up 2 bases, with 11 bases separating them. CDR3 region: CASSLGGRDNTEAFF. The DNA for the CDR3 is TGTGCCAGCAGCTTAGGGGGACGGGACAACACTGAAGCTTTCTTT.

The CDR3 DNA sequence: TGTGCCAGCAGCTTAAATCCGAAAGAAGCTTTCTTT. It is translated as CASSLNPKEAFF. This chain uses TRBV7-9 with TRBJ1-1, with D uncertain. The CDR3 is 12 residues long. Germline V CDR1 and CDR2: SEHNR, FQNEAQ (reference sequence). Trimming cost V 2 bases and J 8 bases, with 9 bases left between them.

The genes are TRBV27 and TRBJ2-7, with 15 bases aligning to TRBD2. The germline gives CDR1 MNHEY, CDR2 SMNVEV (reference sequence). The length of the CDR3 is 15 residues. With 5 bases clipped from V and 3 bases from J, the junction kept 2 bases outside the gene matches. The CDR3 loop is CASSGLAGGLYEQYF. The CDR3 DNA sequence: TGTGCCAGCAGTGGACTAGCGGGGGGGCTCTACGAGCAGTACTTC.

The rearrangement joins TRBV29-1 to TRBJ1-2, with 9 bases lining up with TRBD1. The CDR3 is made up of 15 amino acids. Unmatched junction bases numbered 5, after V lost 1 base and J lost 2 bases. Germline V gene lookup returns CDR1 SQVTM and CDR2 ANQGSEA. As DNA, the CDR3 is TGCAGCGTTGAAGGCGGACAGGGGCAGAACTATGGCTACACCTTC. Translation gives CSVEGGQGQNYGYTF. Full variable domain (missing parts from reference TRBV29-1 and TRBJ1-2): SAVISQKPSRDICQRGTSLTIQCQVDSQVTMMFWYRQQPGQSLTLIATANQGSEATYESGFVIDKFPISRPNLTFSTLTVSNMSPEDSSIYLCSVEGGQGQNYGYTFGSGTRLTVV.

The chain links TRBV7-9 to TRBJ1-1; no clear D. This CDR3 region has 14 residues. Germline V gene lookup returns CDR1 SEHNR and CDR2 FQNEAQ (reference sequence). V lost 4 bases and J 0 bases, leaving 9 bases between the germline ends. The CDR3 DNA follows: TGTGCCAGCAGCTCTCCGGGGATGAACACTGAAGCTTTCTTT. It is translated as CASSSPGMNTEAFF.

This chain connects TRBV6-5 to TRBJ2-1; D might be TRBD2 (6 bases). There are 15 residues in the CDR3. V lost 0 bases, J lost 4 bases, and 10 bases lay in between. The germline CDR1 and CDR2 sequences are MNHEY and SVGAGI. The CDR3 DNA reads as TGTGCCAGCAGTTACTCCGGGGGACGTTACAATGAGCAGTTCTTC. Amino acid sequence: CASSYSGGRYNEQFF.

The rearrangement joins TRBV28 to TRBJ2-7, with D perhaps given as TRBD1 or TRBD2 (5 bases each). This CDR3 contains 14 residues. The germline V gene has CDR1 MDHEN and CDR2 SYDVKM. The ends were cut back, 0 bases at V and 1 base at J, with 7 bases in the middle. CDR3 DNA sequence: TGTGCCAGCAGTTTATGGGGGGAATCCTACGAGCAGTACTTC. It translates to CASSLWGESYEQYF.

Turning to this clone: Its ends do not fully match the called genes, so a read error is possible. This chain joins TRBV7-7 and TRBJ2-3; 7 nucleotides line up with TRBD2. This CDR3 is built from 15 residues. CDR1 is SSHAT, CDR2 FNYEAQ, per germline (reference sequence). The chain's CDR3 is CASSLAGRATDTQYF. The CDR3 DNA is TGTGCTAGCAGCTTAGCGGGCAGGGCCACAGATACGCAGTATTTT.

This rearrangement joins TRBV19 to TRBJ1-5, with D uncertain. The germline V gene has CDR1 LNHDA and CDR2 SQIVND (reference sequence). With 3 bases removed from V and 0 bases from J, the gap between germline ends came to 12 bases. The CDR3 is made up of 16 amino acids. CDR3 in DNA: TGTGCCAGTAGTATGGGAATCGTTTATAGCAATCAGCCCCAGCATTTT. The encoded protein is CASSMGIVYSNQPQHF.

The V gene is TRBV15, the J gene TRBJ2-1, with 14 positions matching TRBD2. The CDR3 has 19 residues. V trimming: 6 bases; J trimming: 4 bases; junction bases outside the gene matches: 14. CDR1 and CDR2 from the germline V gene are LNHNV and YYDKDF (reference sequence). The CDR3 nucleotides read TGTGCCACCAGAGGATGGGGACTAGCGGGAGACCCGATTTACAATGAGCAGTTCTTC. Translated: CATRGWGLAGDPIYNEQFF.

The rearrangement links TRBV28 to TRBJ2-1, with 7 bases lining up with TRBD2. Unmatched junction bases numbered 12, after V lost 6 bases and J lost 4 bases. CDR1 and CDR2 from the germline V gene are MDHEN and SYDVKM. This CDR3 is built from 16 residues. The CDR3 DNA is TGTGCCAGCAGCACAGGAGAACTAGCGCATTACAATGAGCAGTTCTTC. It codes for CASSTGELAHYNEQFF.